This T cell receptor (beta chain) was recovered during a study of regulatory T cells in long-lasting Graves disease. Arm-PCR with iRepertoire HTBI primers amplified the CDR3 regions for these TCR beta libraries. Each CDR3 protein is one row after TCRdb ran MiXCR on the multiplex PCR reads. In the table there are 350,000 to 450,000 distinct CDR3 sequences, about 11% of which are singletons. The CDR3 runs to 16 residues. Trimming removed 2 bases from V and 5 bases from J; junction bases left unmatched: 7. The germline CDR1 and CDR2 sequences are MNHEY and SVGEGT. Stated time point: newly diagnosed GD, antithyroid drugs for less than 3 months. The TCR library used RNA extracted from PBMCs. The same sample was also used in a study of T cells in Graves' hyperthyroidism and ophthalmopathy.

The receptor was isolated from a woman between 18 and 29 years old with Graves disease. The input for sequencing was peripheral blood mononuclear cells (PBMCs), taken at new diagnosis, from a patient treated with antithyroid drugs. The V call is TRBV6-2 or TRBV6-3, the J call TRBJ2-5, with 11 bases identical to TRBD2. The CDR3 DNA follows: TGTGCCAGCAGTTACAATAGCGGGGGGGCTTGGGAGACCCAGTACTTC. Its translation is CASSYNSGGAWETQYF.